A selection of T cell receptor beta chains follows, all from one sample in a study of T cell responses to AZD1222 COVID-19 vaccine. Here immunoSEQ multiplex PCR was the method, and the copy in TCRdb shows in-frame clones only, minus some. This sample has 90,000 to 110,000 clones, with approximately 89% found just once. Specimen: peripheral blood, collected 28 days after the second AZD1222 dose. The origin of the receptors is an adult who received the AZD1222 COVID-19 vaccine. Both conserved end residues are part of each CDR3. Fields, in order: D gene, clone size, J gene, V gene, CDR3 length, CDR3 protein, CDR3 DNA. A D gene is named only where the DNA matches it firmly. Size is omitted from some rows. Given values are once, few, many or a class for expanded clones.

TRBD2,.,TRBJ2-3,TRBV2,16,CASIGTSGGRTDTQYF,TGTGCCAGCATCGGTACTAGCGGGGGCCGCACAGATACGCAGTATTTT
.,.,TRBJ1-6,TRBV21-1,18,CASNSKSGCNSYNSPLHF,TGTGCCAGCAACAGTAAAAGCGGGTGTAACTCCTATAATTCACCCCTCCACTTT
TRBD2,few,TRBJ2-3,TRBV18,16,CASSRTSGGLWDTQYF,TGTGCCAGCTCAAGGACTAGCGGGGGTCTGTGGGATACGCAGTATTTT
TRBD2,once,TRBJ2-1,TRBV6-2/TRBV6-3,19,CASSYSPPTSGGSYNEQFF,TGTGCCAGCAGTTACTCGCCTCCGACTAGCGGGGGGTCATACAATGAGCAGTTCTTC
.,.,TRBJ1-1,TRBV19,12,CASSMGPVEAFF,TGTGCCAGTAGTATGGGGCCAGTAGAAGCTTTCTTT
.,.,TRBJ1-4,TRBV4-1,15,CASSQTRQEGLKLFF,TGCGCCAGCAGCCAAACCCGCCAGGAAGGGTTGAAACTGTTTTTT
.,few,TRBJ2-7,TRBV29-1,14,CSVAGEVESYEQYF,TGCAGCGTTGCGGGTGAGGTGGAGTCCTACGAGCAGTACTTC
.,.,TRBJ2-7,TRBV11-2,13,CASSLDRVYEQYF,TGTGCCAGCAGCTTAGATCGGGTTTACGAGCAGTACTTC
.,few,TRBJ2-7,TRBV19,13,CASSLGSSYEQYF,TGTGCCAGTAGTCTGGGCAGTTCCTACGAGCAGTACTTC
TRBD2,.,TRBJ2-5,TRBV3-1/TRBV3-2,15,CASSYGLAGGETQYF,TGTGCCAGCAGCTACGGACTAGCGGGGGGGGAGACCCAGTACTTC
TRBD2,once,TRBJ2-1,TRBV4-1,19,CASSQGMRGSGGVYNEQFF,TGCGCCAGCAGCCAAGGTATGAGAGGTAGCGGGGGGGTTTACAATGAGCAGTTCTTC
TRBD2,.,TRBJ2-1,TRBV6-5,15,CASSIAGGPSNEQFF,TGTGCCAGCAGTATAGCGGGGGGGCCCTCCAATGAGCAGTTCTTC
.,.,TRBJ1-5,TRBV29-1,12,CSVEAAGQPQHF,TGCAGCGTTGAGGCAGCGGGTCAGCCCCAGCATTTT
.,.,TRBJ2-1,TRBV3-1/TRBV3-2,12,CASSQVDTEQFF,TGTGCCAGCAGCCAAGTGGACACAGAGCAGTTCTTC
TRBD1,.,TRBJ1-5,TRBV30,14,CAWSGGTGDQPQHF,TGTGCCTGGAGTGGCGGGACAGGGGATCAGCCCCAGCATTTT
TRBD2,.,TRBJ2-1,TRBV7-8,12,CASSQLAGVEFF,TGTGCCAGCAGCCAACTAGCGGGAGTAGAATTCTTC
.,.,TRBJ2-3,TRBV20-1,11,CSAPGIDTQYF,TGCAGTGCCCCTGGGATAGATACGCAGTATTTT
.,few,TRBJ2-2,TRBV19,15,CASSIGIKTTGELFF,TGTGCCAGTAGTATTGGGATTAAGACCACCGGGGAGCTGTTTTTT
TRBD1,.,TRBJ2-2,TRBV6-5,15,CASSSRGRRTGELFF,TGTGCCAGCAGTTCCAGGGGGCGACGGACCGGGGAGCTGTTTTTT
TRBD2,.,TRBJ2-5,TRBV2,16,CASTRTSGGNQETQYF,TGTGCCAGCACCCGTACTAGCGGGGGAAATCAAGAGACCCAGTACTTC
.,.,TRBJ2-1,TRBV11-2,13,CASSGGARNEQFF,TGTGCCAGCAGCGGGGGGGCCAGGAATGAGCAGTTCTTC
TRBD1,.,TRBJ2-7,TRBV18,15,CASSARQGTSYEQYF,TGTGCCAGCTCAGCTCGACAGGGGACATCCTACGAGCAGTACTTC
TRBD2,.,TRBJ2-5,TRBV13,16,CASSFSSGGYQETQYF,TGTGCCAGCAGCTTCTCTAGCGGGGGGTACCAAGAGACCCAGTACTTC
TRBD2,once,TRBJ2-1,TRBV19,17,CASNPGGGAGNLNEQFF,TGTGCCAGTAACCCTGGCGGGGGGGCAGGGAATTTGAATGAGCAGTTCTTC
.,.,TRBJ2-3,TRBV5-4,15,CASSLAGGGADTQYF,TGTGCCAGCAGCTTGGCCGGTGGCGGAGCAGATACGCAGTATTTT
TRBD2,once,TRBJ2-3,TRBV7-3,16,CASSLLAGGPADTQYF,TGTGCCAGCAGCTTATTGGCGGGGGGGCCGGCAGATACGCAGTATTTT
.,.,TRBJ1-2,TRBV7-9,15,CASSSPGQLAGGYTF,TGTGCCAGCAGCTCCCCCGGCCAGTTGGCTGGTGGCTACACCTTC
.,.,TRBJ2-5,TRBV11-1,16,CASSLRSSGAGKTQYF,TGTGCCAGCAGCTTAAGGTCGTCAGGGGCTGGTAAGACCCAGTACTTC
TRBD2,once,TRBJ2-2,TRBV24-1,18,CATSGRTSGGRDTGELFF,TGTGCCACCAGTGGTCGGACTAGCGGGGGCCGTGACACCGGGGAGCTGTTTTTT
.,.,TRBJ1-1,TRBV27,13,CAIRDNLNTEAFF,TGTGCCATCCGGGACAATTTGAACACTGAAGCTTTCTTT
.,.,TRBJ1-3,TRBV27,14,CASSFGVSGNTIYF,TGTGCCAGCAGTTTCGGGGTTTCTGGAAACACCATATATTTT
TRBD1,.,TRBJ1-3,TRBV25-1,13,CASSQGAGNTIYF,TGTGCCAGCAGCCAGGGGGCCGGAAACACCATATATTTT
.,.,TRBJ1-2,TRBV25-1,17,CASSGTGAYSDPYGYTF,TGTGCCAGCAGTGGGACCGGGGCCTACTCCGATCCCTATGGCTACACCTTC
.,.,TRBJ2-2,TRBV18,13,CASSFSNTGELFF,TGTGCCAGCTCATTTTCGAACACCGGGGAGCTGTTTTTT
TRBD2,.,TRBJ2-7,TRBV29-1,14,CSVEGTSGTYEQYF,TGCAGCGTTGAGGGGACTAGCGGGACCTACGAGCAGTACTTC
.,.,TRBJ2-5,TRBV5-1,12,CASSLALTTQYF,TGCGCCAGCAGCTTGGCCTTGACGACCCAGTACTTC
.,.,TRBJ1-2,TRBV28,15,CASKGGTYLDFGYTF,TGTGCCAGCAAAGGTGGAACCTATCTTGACTTTGGCTACACCTTC
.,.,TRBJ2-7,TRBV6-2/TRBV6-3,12,CASSQGIWEQYF,TGTGCCAGCAGCCAGGGGATTTGGGAGCAGTACTTC
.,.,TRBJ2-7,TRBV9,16,CASSEGESQGPYEQYF,TGTGCCAGCAGCGAGGGCGAGAGCCAGGGCCCCTACGAGCAGTACTTC
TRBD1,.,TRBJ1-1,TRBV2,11,CASRGTDEAFF,TGTGCCAGCAGAGGGACAGATGAAGCTTTCTTT
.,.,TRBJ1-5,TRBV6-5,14,CASSFGRGAQPQHF,TGTGCCAGCAGTTTCGGCAGGGGAGCTCAGCCCCAGCATTTT
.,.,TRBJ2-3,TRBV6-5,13,CASSYDLQDTQYF,TGTGCCAGCAGTTATGACTTGCAAGATACGCAGTATTTT
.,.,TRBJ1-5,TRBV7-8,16,CASSLWGSAGNQPQHF,TGTGCCAGCAGCTTATGGGGCTCTGCGGGAAATCAGCCCCAGCATTTT